The 20 T cell receptor beta chains below were found in one sample sequenced in a study of neurological immune-mediated disorders. Each CDR3 protein is one row after TCRdb ran MiXCR on the 5' RACE reads. Of roughly 30,000 distinct CDR3 sequences listed, approximately 4.3% were seen once; the top ten hold more than 20%. Sequenced material: PBMCs. All receptors come from a young man in good health.

The V call is TRBV7-2, the J call TRBJ1-5; 8 nucleotides line up with TRBD1. V lost 1 base and J lost 2; bases outside the gene matches: 4. CDR1 is SGHTA and CDR2 is FQGNSA in the germline V gene. CDR3 length equals 16 residues. The CDR3 loop is CASSLERQGRNQPQHF. The DNA for the CDR3 is TGTGCCAGCAGCTTAGAAAGACAGGGGCGCAATCAGCCCCAGCATTTT.

This clonotype was seen repeatedly, ten times or more. CDR3 sequence (DNA): TGTGCCAGCATCCGGACAGGGGGTTCCTACGAGCAGTACTTC. It is translated as CASIRTGGSYEQYF. The chain has TRBV6-5 and TRBJ2-7; 10 bases align to TRBD1. Germline CDR1 and CDR2: MNHEY and SVGAGI. The CDR3 loop spans 14 amino acids. J was trimmed by 1 base and V by 7 bases; bases with no gene match: 4.

This clonotype has ten or more counts. This rearrangement joins TRBV20-1 to TRBJ1-3, with no clear D. Germline values: CDR1 DFQATT, CDR2 SNEGSKA (reference sequence). CDR3 length: 13 residues. The V gene lost 5 bases and the J gene lost 0 bases, with 8 bases spanning the gap. The CDR3 DNA is TGCAGTGCTTTACGGAACTCTGGAAACACCATATATTTT. This sequence encodes CSALRNSGNTIYF.

This clonotype occurred many times. J is TRBJ2-1 and V is TRBV24-1; TRBD2 matches 7 bases. Germline V lookup: CDR1 KGHDR, CDR2 SFDVKD. The CDR3 sequence is 15 residues long. J gave up 2 bases and V 5 bases, and 5 bases lay outside the gene matches. This CDR3 reads CATSGRGTTYNEQFF. In nucleotides, the CDR3 is TGTGCCACCAGTGGTCGGGGGACTACCTACAATGAGCAGTTCTTC.

This clonotype is termed medium-sized. The chain uses TRBV19 and TRBJ2-7, with 9 bases fitting TRBD1. The CDR3 consists of 14 residues. With 6 bases clipped from V and 5 bases from J, the junction kept 8 bases outside the gene matches. Germline CDR1 reads LNHDA; CDR2 reads SQIVND (reference sequence). The CDR3 DNA reads TGTGCCAGTAGCCCGACAGGGGGAATGGACGAGCAGTACTTC. This codes for CASSPTGGMDEQYF.

This clonotype was detected ten times or more. The rearrangement links TRBV2 to TRBJ1-1, with 12 nucleotides matching TRBD1. Trimming removed 8 bases from V and 6 bases from J; junction bases left unmatched: 7. The V gene's germline CDR1 is SNHLY and CDR2 FYNNEI. This CDR3 contains 14 residues. In DNA, the CDR3 is TGTGCCAGCGTCGGGACAGGGGGCAGCTCTGAAGCTTTCTTT. Its translation is CASVGTGGSSEAFF.

The sample holds many counts of this clonotype. This chain uses TRBV27 with TRBJ2-1; 7 nucleotides agree with TRBD2. CDR3 size: 14 residues. The germline V gene has CDR1 MNHEY and CDR2 SMNVEV (reference sequence). V shed 2 bases, J shed 2 bases, and the junction held 0 bases outside the gene matches. The CDR3 nucleotides read TGTGCCAGCAGTTTAGCGGGGGCCTACAATGAGCAGTTCTTC. This sequence encodes CASSLAGAYNEQFF.

This clonotype has ten or more counts. The genes are TRBV7-3 and TRBJ1-1, with TRBD1 as a possible D gene (5 bases). The CDR3 is 15 residues long. Trimming removed 2 bases at V and 1 base at J, with 11 bases between. CDR1 and CDR2 from the germline V gene are SGHTA and FQGTGA. This CDR3 reads CASSLQGRKNTEAFF. As DNA, the CDR3 is TGTGCCAGCAGCTTACAGGGTAGGAAGAACACTGAAGCTTTCTTT.

Many counts were recorded for this clonotype. CDR3 bases: TGTGCCAGCAGCGGGGGACTAGCGGTTTACGAGCAGTACTTC. Translating it yields CASSGGLAVYEQYF. V is TRBV5-6 and J is TRBJ2-7; 11 bases are a match to TRBD2. The CDR3 has 14 amino acids. The germline V gene encodes CDR1 SGHDT and CDR2 YYEEEE. The V segment lost 4 bases and the J segment 4 bases; nucleotides outside the gene matches: 4.

This clonotype has a count of ten or more. This chain uses TRBV10-3 with TRBJ2-3; D might be TRBD1 or TRBD2, each matching 5 bases. V was pared by 9 bases and J by 0 bases, with 16 bases between. Germline-derived CDR1 and CDR2 are ENHRY and SYGVKD. The length of the CDR3 is 15 residues. The chain's CDR3 is CAMGDGPVSTDTQYF. The CDR3 coding sequence is TGTGCCATGGGGGACGGTCCTGTTAGCACAGATACGCAGTATTTT.

This clonotype was observed at least ten times. The chain employs TRBV12-3 or TRBV12-4 and TRBJ2-5; TRBD1 matches at 8 bases. V gave up 5 bases and J gave up 7 bases; unmatched junction bases: 3. The CDR3 spans 12 residues. The CDR3 DNA reads TGTGCCAGCAGTGGACAGGGAGGGACCCAGTACTTC. This sequence encodes CASSGQGGTQYF.

At least ten counts were recorded for this clonotype. This chain connects TRBV24-1 to TRBJ2-7; D may correspond to TRBD1 or TRBD2 (5 bases each). The V end was cut by 4 bases, the J end by 0 bases, with 9 bases between. Germline CDR1 is KGHDR and CDR2 is SFDVKD. There are 14 residues in the CDR3. The CDR3 is CATSDGTASYEQYF. The CDR3 nucleotides are TGTGCCACCAGTGACGGGACCGCCTCCTACGAGCAGTACTTC.

Many counts were recorded for this clonotype. This sequence joins TRBV18 and TRBJ1-2; 7 nucleotides agree with TRBD1. V shed 3 bases, J shed 8 bases, and the junction held 12 bases outside the gene matches. The germline gives CDR1 KGHSH, CDR2 LQKENI. This CDR3 contains 15 residues. The CDR3 bases are TGTGCCAGCTCACCGGGACAGACCCACGGTGGCGGCTACACCTTC. It translates to CASSPGQTHGGGYTF.

This clonotype occurred many times. The genes are TRBV14 and TRBJ1-1, with a tentative D call TRBD1 (6 bases). Trimming removed 1 base from V and 4 bases from J, with 16 bases in between. The CDR3 runs 16 residues. The germline gives CDR1 SGHDN, CDR2 FVKESK. In DNA, the CDR3 is TGTGCCAGCAGCCAAGGCCCCTGGGGGGGCGTCACTGAAGCTTTCTTT. As protein: CASSQGPWGGVTEAFF.

This clonotype was seen many times. The rearrangement links TRBV12-3 or TRBV12-4 to TRBJ1-4; 8 bases match TRBD1. V dropped 5 bases and J dropped 7; count of bases not matched to a gene: 12. This CDR3 contains 16 residues. The CDR3 reads CASSPYRGARGEKLFF. Here the CDR3 DNA reads TGTGCCAGCAGTCCTTACAGGGGGGCGCGGGGTGAAAAACTGTTTTTT.

This clonotype has ten or more counts. This sequence joins TRBV7-9 and TRBJ1-2; TRBD1 might be the D (6 bases). The CDR3 has 14 residues. Germline assignment: CDR1 SEHNR and CDR2 FQNEAQ (reference sequence). Trimming removed 5 bases at V and 6 bases at J, with 16 bases between. The CDR3 loop is CASSRDTLGHGYTF. CDR3 nucleotides: TGTGCCAGCAGCCGGGACACCTTGGGGCATGGCTACACCTTC. The full variable domain, completed using reference TRBV7-9 and TRBJ1-2, is DTGVSQNPRHKITKRGQNVTFRCDPISEHNRLYWYRQTLGQGPEFLTYFQNEAQLEKSRLLSDRFSAERPKGSFSTLEIQRTEQGDSAMYLCASSRDTLGHGYTFGSGTRLTVV.

The chain has TRBV29-1 and TRBJ2-7; TRBD1 matches 10 bases. The CDR3 is 14 amino acids. CDR1 is SQVTM, CDR2 ANQGSEA, per germline. J gave up 9 bases and V 2 bases, and 10 bases lay outside the gene matches. The CDR3 DNA sequence: TGCAGCGTTGAACCCGGGACAGGGGAAAAAGTGCAGTACTTC. Translation gives CSVEPGTGEKVQYF.

This clonotype was seen at least ten times. The chain carries TRBV25-1 and TRBJ2-1; D is possibly TRBD1 or TRBD2 (6 bases each). CDR1 and CDR2 (germline): MGHDK, SYGVNS. The CDR3 is 16 residues long. V was trimmed by 5 bases and J by 3 bases, leaving 17 bases between them. CDR3 region: CASSLLWGANYNEQFF. For the CDR3, the DNA is TGTGCCAGCAGTCTCTTATGGGGGGCCAACTACAATGAGCAGTTCTTC.

Ten or more counts support this clonotype. J is TRBJ2-1 and V is TRBV20-1; D is ambiguous. The CDR3 length is 13 residues. In germline, CDR1 is DFQATT, CDR2 SNEGSKA (reference sequence). The V end lost 4 bases, the J end lost 3 bases, and 10 bases lay between the germline ends. The CDR3 DNA is TGCAGTGCTACTGCGCGGAACTACAATGAGCAGTTCTTC. Translated, it gives CSATARNYNEQFF.

The table lists this clonotype with many counts. V usage is TRBV20-1 and J usage is TRBJ1-2, with TRBD1 matching over 8 bases. Germline values: CDR1 DFQATT, CDR2 SNEGSKA (reference sequence). The CDR3 covers 12 residues. Unmatched junction bases numbered 3, after V lost 6 bases and J lost 3 bases. The chain's CDR3 is CSAGQGHYGYTF. CDR3 sequence (DNA): TGCAGTGCCGGACAGGGACACTATGGCTACACCTTC.